This paragraph covers one T cell receptor (beta chain) sequence. Clones were read by immunoSEQ multiplex PCR, and TCRdb kept only the in-frame ones, dropping some. Here the sample spans roughly 69,000 clones, roughly 90% being singletons. The sample originates from a study of T cell changes during pregnancy in multiple sclerosis. The CDR3 sequence is 16 residues long. Trimming took off 7 bases at V and 4 bases at J, with 21 bases between the two ends. The germline V gene encodes CDR1 LNHDA and CDR2 SQIVND (reference sequence). The V and J genes are TRBV19 and TRBJ2-3; possibly TRBD1 for D (6 bases). The input for sequencing was CD4+ T cells from peripheral blood mononuclear cells, taken in the third trimester of pregnancy. The TCR sequence derives from a female donor in good health, enrolled as a control in a pregnancy study. The CDR3 DNA sequence: TGTGCCAGTACCTCTACCAGGGGACGAAGGGCAGATACGCAGTATTTT. It encodes CASTSTRGRRADTQYF.